The rows below give T cell receptor beta chains drawn from one sample of a study of CD8+CD57+ T cells in acquired aplastic anemia. TCRdb re-called the reads with MiXCR, one entry per CDR3 protein. The sample records about 190,000 distinct CDR3 sequences, 54% being singletons. The sequencing input was sorted CD4+, CD8+, or CD8+CD57+ T cells (not recorded which) from PBMCs. These receptors all stem from a human donor in good health, serving as a control. The CDR3 runs from the conserved cysteine through the conserved F or W. A D gene is named only where the DNA matches it firmly. The listing skips clone size in some rows; elsewhere it reads once, few, many or a size class.

D gene: TRBD1
V gene: TRBV28
CDR3 length: 17
J gene: TRBJ1-1
clone size: many
CDR3 DNA: TGTGCCAGCAGTTTCGAACCAGCGGACAGGGAGAACACTGAAGCTTTCTTT
CDR3 protein: CASSFEPADRENTEAFF

D gene: TRBD1
V gene: TRBV14
CDR3 length: 16
J gene: TRBJ2-3
clone size: .
CDR3 DNA: TGTGCCAGCAGCCAACCTACAGGGGCGAGCACAGATACGCAGTATTTT
CDR3 protein: CASSQPTGASTDTQYF

D gene: .
V gene: TRBV10-2
CDR3 length: 13
J gene: TRBJ1-1
clone size: .
CDR3 DNA: TGCGCCAGCAGTTCACAGGGTAGCTTTGAAGCTTTCTTT
CDR3 protein: CASSSQGSFEAFF

D gene: .
V gene: TRBV4-2
CDR3 length: 14
J gene: TRBJ1-6
clone size: .
CDR3 DNA: TGTGCCAGCAGCCAATGGACAGCCAATCCACCCCTCCACTTT
CDR3 protein: CASSQWTANPPLHF

D gene: TRBD1
V gene: TRBV5-8
CDR3 length: 14
J gene: TRBJ1-4
clone size: many
CDR3 DNA: TGTGCCAGCAGCGTGGGACAGAGAACTGAAAAACTGTTTTTT
CDR3 protein: CASSVGQRTEKLFF

D gene: .
V gene: TRBV29-1
CDR3 length: 11
J gene: TRBJ2-7
clone size: once
CDR3 DNA: TGCAGCGTTGAAAAGAGTTACGAGCAGTACTTC
CDR3 protein: CSVEKSYEQYF

D gene: .
V gene: TRBV2
CDR3 length: 14
J gene: TRBJ1-6
clone size: .
CDR3 DNA: TGTGCCAGCAGTGAAGTTCAGACAAATTCACCCCTCCACTTT
CDR3 protein: CASSEVQTNSPLHF

D gene: TRBD1
V gene: TRBV7-9
CDR3 length: 14
J gene: TRBJ1-2
clone size: .
CDR3 DNA: TGTGCCAGCAGCCCCTCAGGGGGGGTAAATGGCTACACCTTC
CDR3 protein: CASSPSGGVNGYTF

D gene: TRBD1
V gene: TRBV29-1
CDR3 length: 15
J gene: TRBJ1-2
clone size: .
CDR3 DNA: TGCAGCGTTGTTCGGGACAGGGGGCGGAACTATGGCTACACCTTC
CDR3 protein: CSVVRDRGRNYGYTF

D gene: .
V gene: TRBV7-9
CDR3 length: 16
J gene: TRBJ1-1
clone size: .
CDR3 DNA: TGTGCCAGCAGCTTTCCCCTCGGGGGAGAGAACACTGAAGCTTTCTTT
CDR3 protein: CASSFPLGGENTEAFF

D gene: .
V gene: TRBV7-7
CDR3 length: 13
J gene: TRBJ2-3
clone size: many
CDR3 DNA: TGTGCTAGCAGCTTCCGAGAAACAGATACGCAGTATTTT
CDR3 protein: CASSFRETDTQYF

D gene: .
V gene: TRBV7-6
CDR3 length: 15
J gene: TRBJ2-2
clone size: .
CDR3 DNA: TGTGCCAGCAGCTTAGAATCGGCAGGAACCGGGGAGCTGTTTTTT
CDR3 protein: CASSLESAGTGELFF

D gene: .
V gene: TRBV5-1
CDR3 length: 16
J gene: TRBJ2-2
clone size: .
CDR3 DNA: TGCGCCAGCAGCTTGAGGGGGACGGCGGGTACCGGGGAGCTGTTTTTT
CDR3 protein: CASSLRGTAGTGELFF

D gene: .
V gene: TRBV7-8
CDR3 length: 14
J gene: TRBJ2-7
clone size: few
CDR3 DNA: TGTGCCAGCAGCTTTAGGGGCAACTCCTACGAGCAGTACTTC
CDR3 protein: CASSFRGNSYEQYF

D gene: .
V gene: TRBV9
CDR3 length: 14
J gene: TRBJ2-7
clone size: .
CDR3 DNA: TGTGCCAGCCCAGAGCCCCGGTCGGTATGCGAGCAGTACTTC
CDR3 protein: CASPEPRSVCEQYF

D gene: TRBD1
V gene: TRBV5-4
CDR3 length: 14
J gene: TRBJ2-7
clone size: .
CDR3 DNA: TGTGCCAGCAGCACTCAACAGGGGGCCAACGAGCAGTACTTC
CDR3 protein: CASSTQQGANEQYF

D gene: .
V gene: TRBV30
CDR3 length: 15
J gene: TRBJ1-3
clone size: many
CDR3 DNA: TGTGCCTGGACCCGGGACACCTACTCTGGAAACACCATATATTTT
CDR3 protein: CAWTRDTYSGNTIYF

D gene: .
V gene: TRBV29-1
CDR3 length: 13
J gene: TRBJ1-4
clone size: .
CDR3 DNA: TGCAGCGCCGTAAGCGGAACTAATGAAGAACTGGTTTTT
CDR3 protein: CSAVSGTNEELVF

D gene: .
V gene: TRBV5-8
CDR3 length: 13
J gene: TRBJ2-7
clone size: many
CDR3 DNA: TGTGCCAGCAGCTTACCAGGTTCGGGCGAGCAGTACTTC
CDR3 protein: CASSLPGSGEQYF